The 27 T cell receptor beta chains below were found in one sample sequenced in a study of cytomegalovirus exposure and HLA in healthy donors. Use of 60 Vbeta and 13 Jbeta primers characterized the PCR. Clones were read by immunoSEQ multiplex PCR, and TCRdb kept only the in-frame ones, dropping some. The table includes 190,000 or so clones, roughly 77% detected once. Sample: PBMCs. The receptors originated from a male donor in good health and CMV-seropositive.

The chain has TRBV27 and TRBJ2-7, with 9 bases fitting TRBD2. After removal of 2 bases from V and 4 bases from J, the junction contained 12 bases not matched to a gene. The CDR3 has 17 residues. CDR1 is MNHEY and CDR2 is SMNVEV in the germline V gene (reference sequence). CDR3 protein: CASSLNYRAGGGYEQYF. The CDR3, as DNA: TGTGCCAGCAGTTTAAACTATAGGGCGGGAGGGGGGTACGAGCAGTACTTC.

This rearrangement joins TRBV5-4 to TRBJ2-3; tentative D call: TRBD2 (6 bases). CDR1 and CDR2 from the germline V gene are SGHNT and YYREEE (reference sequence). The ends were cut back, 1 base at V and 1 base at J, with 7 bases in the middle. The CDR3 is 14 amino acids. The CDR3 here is CASSLWGGTDTQYF. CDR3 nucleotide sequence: TGTGCCAGCAGCTTGTGGGGGGGCACAGATACGCAGTATTTT. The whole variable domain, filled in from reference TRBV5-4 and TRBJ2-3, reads ETGVTQSPTHLIKTRGQQVTLRCSSQSGHNTVSWYQQALGQGPQFIFQYYREEENGRGNFPPRFSGLQFPNYSSELNVNALELDDSALYLCASSLWGGTDTQYFGPGTRLTVL.

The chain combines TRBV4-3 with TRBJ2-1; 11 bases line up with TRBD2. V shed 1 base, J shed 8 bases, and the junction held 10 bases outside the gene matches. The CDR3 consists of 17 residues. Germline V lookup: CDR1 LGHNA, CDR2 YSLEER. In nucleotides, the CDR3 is TGCGCCAGCAGCCAAGCGGTTGATACTAGCGGGAGCCATGAGCAGTTCTTC. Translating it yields CASSQAVDTSGSHEQFF.

The CDR3 region has the DNA TGTGCCAGCAGCCGGGACAGGGCTGGGGCCAACGTCCTGACTTTC. It is translated as CASSRDRAGANVLTF. This rearrangement joins TRBV6-5 to TRBJ2-6; 9 bases map to TRBD1. From germline, CDR1 is MNHEY and CDR2 SVGAGI. V dropped 6 bases and J dropped 2; count of bases not matched to a gene: 2. This CDR3 is built from 15 residues.

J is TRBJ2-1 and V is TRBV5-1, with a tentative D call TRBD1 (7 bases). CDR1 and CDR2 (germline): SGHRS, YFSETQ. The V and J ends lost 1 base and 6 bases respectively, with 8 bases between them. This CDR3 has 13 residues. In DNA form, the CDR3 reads TGCGCCAGCAGCTTGCAGGGGGGCAATGAGCAGTTCTTC. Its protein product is CASSLQGGNEQFF. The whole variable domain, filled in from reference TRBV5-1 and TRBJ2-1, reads KAGVTQTPRYLIKTRGQQVTLSCSPISGHRSVSWYQQTPGQGLQFLFEYFSETQRNKGNFPGRFSGRQFSNSRSEMNVSTLELGDSALYLCASSLQGGNEQFFGPGTRLTVL.

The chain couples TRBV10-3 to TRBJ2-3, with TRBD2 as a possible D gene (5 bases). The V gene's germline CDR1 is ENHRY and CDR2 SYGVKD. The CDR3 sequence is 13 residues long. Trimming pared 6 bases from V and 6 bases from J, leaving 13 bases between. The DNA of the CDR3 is TGTGCCATCAGGCTAGCCAGTGAGGATACGCAGTATTTT. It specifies CAIRLASEDTQYF.

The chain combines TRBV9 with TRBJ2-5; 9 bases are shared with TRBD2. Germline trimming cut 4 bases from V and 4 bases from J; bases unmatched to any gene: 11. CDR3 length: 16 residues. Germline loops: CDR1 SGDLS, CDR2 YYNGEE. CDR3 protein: CASSPHGGRAGETQYF. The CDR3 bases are TGTGCCAGCAGCCCCCATGGCGGGAGGGCGGGAGAGACCCAGTACTTC.

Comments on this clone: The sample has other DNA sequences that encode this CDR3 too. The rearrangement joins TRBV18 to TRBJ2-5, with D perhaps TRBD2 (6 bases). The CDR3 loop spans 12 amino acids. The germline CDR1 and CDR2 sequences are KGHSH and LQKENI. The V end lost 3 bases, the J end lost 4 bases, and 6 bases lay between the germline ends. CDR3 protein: CASSPRGETQYF. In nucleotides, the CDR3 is TGTGCCAGCTCACCGCGGGGAGAGACCCAGTACTTC.

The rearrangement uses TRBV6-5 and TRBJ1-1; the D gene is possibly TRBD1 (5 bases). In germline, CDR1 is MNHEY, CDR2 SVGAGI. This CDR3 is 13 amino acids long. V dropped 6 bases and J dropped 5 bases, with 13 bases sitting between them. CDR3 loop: CASRYDSETEAFF. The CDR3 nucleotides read TGTGCCAGCAGATATGACAGCGAGACTGAAGCTTTCTTT.

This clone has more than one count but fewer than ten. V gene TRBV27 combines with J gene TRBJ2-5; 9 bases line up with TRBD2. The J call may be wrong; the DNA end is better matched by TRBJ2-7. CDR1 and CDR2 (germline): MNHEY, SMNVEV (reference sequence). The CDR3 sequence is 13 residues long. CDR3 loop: CASSPLAGYEQYF. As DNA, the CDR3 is TGTGCCAGCAGTCCACTAGCGGGCTACGAGCAGTACTTC.

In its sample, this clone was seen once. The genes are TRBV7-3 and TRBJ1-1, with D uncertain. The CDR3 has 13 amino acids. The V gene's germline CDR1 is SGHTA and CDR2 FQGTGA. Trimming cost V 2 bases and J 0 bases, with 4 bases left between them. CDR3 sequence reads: CASSLRLNTEAFF. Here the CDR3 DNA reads TGTGCCAGCAGCTTACGGTTGAACACTGAAGCTTTCTTT. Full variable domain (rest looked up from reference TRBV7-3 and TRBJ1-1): GAGVSQTPSNKVTEKGKYVELRCDPISGHTALYWYRQSLGQGPEFLIYFQGTGAADDSGLPNDRFFAVRPEGSVSTLKIQRTERGDSAVYLCASSLRLNTEAFFGQGTRLTVV.

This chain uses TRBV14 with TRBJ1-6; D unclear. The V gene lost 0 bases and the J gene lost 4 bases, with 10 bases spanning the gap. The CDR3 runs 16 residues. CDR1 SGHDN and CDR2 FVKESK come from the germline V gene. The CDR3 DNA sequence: TGTGCCAGCAGCCAAGATAGGCGGTTGTATAATTCACCCCTCCACTTT. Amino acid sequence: CASSQDRRLYNSPLHF. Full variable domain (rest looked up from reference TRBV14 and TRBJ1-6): EAGVTQFPSHSVIEKGQTVTLRCDPISGHDNLYWYRRVMGKEIKFLLHFVKESKQDESGMPNNRFLAERTGGTYSTLKVQPAELEDSGVYFCASSQDRRLYNSPLHFGNGTRLTVT.

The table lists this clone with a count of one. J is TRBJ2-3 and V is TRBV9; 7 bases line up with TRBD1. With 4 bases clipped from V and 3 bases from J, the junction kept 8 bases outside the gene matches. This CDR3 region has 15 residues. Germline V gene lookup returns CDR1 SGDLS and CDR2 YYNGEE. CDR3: CASSSDRVGTDTQYF. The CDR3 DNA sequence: TGTGCCAGCAGCTCAGACAGGGTGGGGACAGATACGCAGTATTTT.

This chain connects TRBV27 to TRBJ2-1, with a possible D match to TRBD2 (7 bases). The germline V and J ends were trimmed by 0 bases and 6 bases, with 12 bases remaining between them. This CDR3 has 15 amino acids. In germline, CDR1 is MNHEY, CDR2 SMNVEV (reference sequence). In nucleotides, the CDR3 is TGTGCCAGCAGTTTATCTCCGGGGGGCGGCAATGAGCAGTTCTTC. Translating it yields CASSLSPGGGNEQFF.

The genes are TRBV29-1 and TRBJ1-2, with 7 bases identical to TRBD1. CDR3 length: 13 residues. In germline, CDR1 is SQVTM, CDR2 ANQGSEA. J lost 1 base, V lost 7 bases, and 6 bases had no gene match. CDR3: CSGGQTDNYGYTF. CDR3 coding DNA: TGCAGCGGGGGACAGACCGATAACTATGGCTACACCTTC.

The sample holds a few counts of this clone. The CDR3 protein is CASSRGRTFNTEAFF. The CDR3 region has the DNA TGTGCCAGCAGTAGAGGGAGGACTTTCAACACTGAAGCTTTCTTT. The chain couples TRBV7-9 to TRBJ1-1; D ambiguous. V shed 6 bases and J shed 2 bases, with 16 bases lying between them. The CDR3 extends over 15 amino acids. Germline V gives CDR1 SEHNR, CDR2 FQNEAQ (reference sequence).

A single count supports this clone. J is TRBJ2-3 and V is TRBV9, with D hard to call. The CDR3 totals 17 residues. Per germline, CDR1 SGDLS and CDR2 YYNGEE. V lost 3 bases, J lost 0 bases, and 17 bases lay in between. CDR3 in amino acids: CASSAPFRRISTDTQYF. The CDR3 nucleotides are TGTGCCAGCAGCGCCCCTTTTCGGCGGATTAGCACAGATACGCAGTATTTT.

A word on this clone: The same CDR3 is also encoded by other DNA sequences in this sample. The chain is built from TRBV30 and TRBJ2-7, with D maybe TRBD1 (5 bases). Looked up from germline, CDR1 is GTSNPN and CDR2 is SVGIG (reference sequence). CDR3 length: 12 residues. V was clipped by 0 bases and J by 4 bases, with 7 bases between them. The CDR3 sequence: CAWSVQGYEQYF. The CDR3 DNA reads TGTGCCTGGAGTGTCCAGGGTTACGAGCAGTACTTC.

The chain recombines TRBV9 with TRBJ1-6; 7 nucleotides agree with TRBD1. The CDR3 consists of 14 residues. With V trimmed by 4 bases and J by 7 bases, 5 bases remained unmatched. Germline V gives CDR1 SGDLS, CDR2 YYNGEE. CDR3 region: CASSLTGWNSPLHF. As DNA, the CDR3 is TGTGCCAGCAGCCTGACAGGGTGGAATTCACCCCTCCACTTT.

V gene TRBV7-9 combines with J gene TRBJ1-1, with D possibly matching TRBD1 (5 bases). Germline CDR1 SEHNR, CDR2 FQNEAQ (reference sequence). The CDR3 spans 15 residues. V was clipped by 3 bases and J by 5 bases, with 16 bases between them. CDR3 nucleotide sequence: TGTGCCAGCAGCTTCGGTCGGGGGGGAAGGACTGAAGCTTTCTTT. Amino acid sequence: CASSFGRGGRTEAFF.

CDR3 region: CATSREGGAPYEQYF. CDR3 bases: TGTGCCACCAGCAGAGAGGGGGGGGCGCCCTACGAGCAGTACTTC. The chain joins TRBV15 to TRBJ2-7, with D tentatively TRBD2 (7 bases). Trimming took 0 bases from V and 2 from J, leaving 11 bases between them. Germline lookup yields CDR1 LNHNV and CDR2 YYDKDF (reference sequence). The CDR3 is 15 amino acids.

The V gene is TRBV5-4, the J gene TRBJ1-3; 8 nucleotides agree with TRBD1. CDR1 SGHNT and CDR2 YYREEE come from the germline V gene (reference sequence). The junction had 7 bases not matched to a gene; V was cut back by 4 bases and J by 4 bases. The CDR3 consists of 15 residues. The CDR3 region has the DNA TGTGCCAGCAGCCCTACGACAGGGGTAGGAAACACCATATATTTT. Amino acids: CASSPTTGVGNTIYF.

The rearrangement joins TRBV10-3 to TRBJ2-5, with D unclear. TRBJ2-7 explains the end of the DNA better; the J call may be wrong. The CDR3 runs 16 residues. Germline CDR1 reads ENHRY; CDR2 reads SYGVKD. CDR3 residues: CAIPPPRKARTYEQYF. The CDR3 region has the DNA TGTGCCATCCCACCCCCCCGTAAGGCTAGAACCTACGAGCAGTACTTC.

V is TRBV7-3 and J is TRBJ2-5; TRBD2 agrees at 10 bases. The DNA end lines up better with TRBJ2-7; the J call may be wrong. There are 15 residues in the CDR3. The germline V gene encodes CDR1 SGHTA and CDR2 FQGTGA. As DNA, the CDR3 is TGTGCCAGCAGCTTAACAGCGGGAGGGACCTACGAGCAGTACTTC. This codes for CASSLTAGGTYEQYF.

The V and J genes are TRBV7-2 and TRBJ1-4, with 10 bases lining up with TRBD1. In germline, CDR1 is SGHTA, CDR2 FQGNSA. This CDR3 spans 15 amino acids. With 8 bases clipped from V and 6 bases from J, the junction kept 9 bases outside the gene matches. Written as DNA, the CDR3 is TGTGCCAGCGGTCCCTCGACAGGGGGCTATGAAAAACTGTTTTTT. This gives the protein CASGPSTGGYEKLFF.

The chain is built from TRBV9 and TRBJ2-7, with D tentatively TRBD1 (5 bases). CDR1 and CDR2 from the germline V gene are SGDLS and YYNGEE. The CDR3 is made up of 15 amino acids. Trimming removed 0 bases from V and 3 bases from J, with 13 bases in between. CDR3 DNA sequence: TGTGCCAGCAGCGTAGGAGGTAGACAGAACTACGAGCAGTACTTC. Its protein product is CASSVGGRQNYEQYF. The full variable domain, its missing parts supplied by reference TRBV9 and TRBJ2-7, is DSGVTQTPKHLITATGQRVTLRCSPRSGDLSVYWYQQSLDQGLQFLIQYYNGEERAKGNILERFSAQQFPDLHSELNLSSLELGDSALYFCASSVGGRQNYEQYFGPGTRLTVT.

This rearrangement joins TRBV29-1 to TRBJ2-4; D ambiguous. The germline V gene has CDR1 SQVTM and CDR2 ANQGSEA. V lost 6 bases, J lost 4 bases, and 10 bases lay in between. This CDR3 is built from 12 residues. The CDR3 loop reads CSVQNTKNIQYF. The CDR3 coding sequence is TGCAGCGTACAGAACACTAAAAACATTCAGTACTTC.